One sample yielded the 11 T cell receptor beta chains listed below, sequenced in a study of T-cell reconstitution after alpha-beta-depleted transplantation in children. A TCRbeta library incorporating unique molecular identifiers was prepared. TCRdb independently ran MiXCR on the PCR reads; one entry per CDR3 protein. Among about 58,000 distinct CDR3 sequences listed, approximately 46% were seen once. The material sequenced was PBMCs, mostly from graft donor cells, taken 360 days after TCRalphabeta/CD19-depleted stem cell transplant. The receptors shown here come from a male patient aged 10-17 years who had a stem cell transplant for acute lymphoblastic leukemia, so the T cells may come from the graft donor.

The chain has TRBV11-2 and TRBJ2-4; 8 nucleotides match TRBD2. This CDR3 is 19 amino acids long. CDR1 SGHAT and CDR2 FQNNGV come from the germline V gene. With 6 bases clipped from V and 3 bases from J, the junction kept 19 bases outside the gene matches. The CDR3 DNA reads as TGTGCCAGCAGGGACACCCCTAGCGGGTTGGTTGGAGTCAAAAACATTCAGTACTTC. Its translation: CASRDTPSGLVGVKNIQYF.

This clonotype was observed once. The chain carries TRBV12-3 or TRBV12-4 and TRBJ1-1; no clear D gene. This CDR3 is 11 amino acids long. V dropped 3 bases and J dropped 10 bases, with 9 bases sitting between them. This CDR3 is CASSLGVGAFF. CDR3 coding DNA: TGTGCCAGCAGTTTGGGCGTCGGAGCTTTCTTT.

In its sample, this clonotype was seen many times. The chain joins TRBV5-1 to TRBJ1-3; 9 bases match TRBD1. This CDR3 is 15 amino acids long. In germline, CDR1 is SGHRS, CDR2 YFSETQ. V lost 3 bases, J lost 2 bases, and 3 bases stayed unmatched. CDR3 region: CASSSQGAPGNTIYF. CDR3 in DNA: TGCGCCAGCAGCTCACAGGGGGCGCCTGGAAACACCATATATTTT. Drawing the rest from reference TRBV5-1 and TRBJ1-3, the complete variable domain is KAGVTQTPRYLIKTRGQQVTLSCSPISGHRSVSWYQQTPGQGLQFLFEYFSETQRNKGNFPGRFSGRQFSNSRSEMNVSTLELGDSALYLCASSSQGAPGNTIYFGEGSWLTVV.

This clonotype was seen a handful of times. This rearrangement joins TRBV4-3 to TRBJ1-1, with a tentative D call TRBD1 (5 bases). The germline V gene has CDR1 LGHNA and CDR2 YSLEER. The germline V and J ends were trimmed by 0 bases and 5 bases, with 10 bases remaining between them. This CDR3 has 14 residues. The CDR3 region has the DNA TGCGCCAGCAGCCAAGATTTCAGGGTGACTGAAGCTTTCTTT. Protein: CASSQDFRVTEAFF.

This clonotype showed up just a few times. The gene calls are TRBV5-1 and TRBJ2-2; a possible D gene is TRBD2 (5 bases). In germline, CDR1 is SGHRS, CDR2 YFSETQ. CDR3 length: 14 amino acids. V lost 1 base and J 4 bases, leaving 8 bases between the germline ends. The DNA of the CDR3 is TGCGCCAGCAGCTTGACCGGGGTCACCGGGGAGCTGTTTTTT. It encodes CASSLTGVTGELFF.

This chain uses TRBV15 with TRBJ1-5, with D uncertain. The CDR3 runs to 15 residues. V gave up 3 bases and J gave up 5 bases, with 14 bases separating them. Germline V gives CDR1 LNHNV, CDR2 YYDKDF (reference sequence). The CDR3 region has the DNA TGTGCCACCAGCAGCTTAGGACGGGAAGATCAGCCCCAGCATTTT. Its translation: CATSSLGREDQPQHF. The entire variable domain, with the rest obtained from reference TRBV15 and TRBJ1-5, is as follows: DAMVIQNPRYQVTQFGKPVTLSCSQTLNHNVMYWYQQKSSQAPKLLFHYYDKDFNNEADTPDNFQSRRPNTSFCFLDIRSPGLGDTAMYLCATSSLGREDQPQHFGDGTRLSIL.

A few counts support this clonotype. The chain combines TRBV12-3 or TRBV12-4 with TRBJ2-1; 8 nucleotides agree with TRBD2. With 6 bases clipped from V and 4 bases from J, the junction kept 14 bases outside the gene matches. The CDR3 sequence is 17 residues long. CDR3 in amino acids: CASSHPIAGPSYNEQFF. CDR3 DNA: TGTGCCAGCAGCCATCCCATAGCGGGACCATCGTACAATGAGCAGTTCTTC.

The chain recombines TRBV20-1 with TRBJ1-1; D ambiguous. Germline CDR1 DFQATT, CDR2 SNEGSKA (reference sequence). With 1 base removed from V and 3 bases from J, the gap between germline ends came to 12 bases. The CDR3 has 14 amino acids. CDR3 sequence (DNA): TGCAGTGCTAGAGTCAAGGGCGAGGACACTGAAGCTTTCTTT. This translates into CSARVKGEDTEAFF.

The chain joins TRBV5-1 to TRBJ1-4, with TRBD1 matching 9 bases. The CDR3 is 15 amino acids. With 4 bases clipped from V and 6 bases from J, the junction kept 7 bases outside the gene matches. CDR1 is SGHRS and CDR2 is YFSETQ in the germline V gene. CDR3 amino acids: CASSPGDRDYEKLFF. The CDR3 DNA sequence: TGCGCCAGCAGCCCGGGGGACAGGGATTATGAAAAACTGTTTTTT. Supplemented by reference TRBV5-1 and TRBJ1-4, the full variable domain reads KAGVTQTPRYLIKTRGQQVTLSCSPISGHRSVSWYQQTPGQGLQFLFEYFSETQRNKGNFPGRFSGRQFSNSRSEMNVSTLELGDSALYLCASSPGDRDYEKLFFGSGTQLSVL.

V and J are TRBV9 and TRBJ2-3, with a weak D call TRBD2 (6 bases). Trimming took 0 bases from V and 2 from J, leaving 13 bases between them. CDR1 and CDR2 from the germline V gene are SGDLS and YYNGEE. This CDR3 region has 16 residues. The CDR3 sequence: CASSVEVGSHTDTQYF. The CDR3 DNA reads TGTGCCAGCAGCGTAGAAGTCGGGAGTCACACAGATACGCAGTATTTT.

The chain combines TRBV7-2 with TRBJ1-5; D is uncertain. CDR1 SGHTA and CDR2 FQGNSA come from the germline V gene. The CDR3 loop spans 15 amino acids. Trimming stripped 3 bases from V and 1 base from J, with 10 bases between. CDR3 nucleotides: TGTGCCAGCAGCTTTAGAGTCGGAAGCAATCAGCCCCAGCATTTT. Protein product: CASSFRVGSNQPQHF.